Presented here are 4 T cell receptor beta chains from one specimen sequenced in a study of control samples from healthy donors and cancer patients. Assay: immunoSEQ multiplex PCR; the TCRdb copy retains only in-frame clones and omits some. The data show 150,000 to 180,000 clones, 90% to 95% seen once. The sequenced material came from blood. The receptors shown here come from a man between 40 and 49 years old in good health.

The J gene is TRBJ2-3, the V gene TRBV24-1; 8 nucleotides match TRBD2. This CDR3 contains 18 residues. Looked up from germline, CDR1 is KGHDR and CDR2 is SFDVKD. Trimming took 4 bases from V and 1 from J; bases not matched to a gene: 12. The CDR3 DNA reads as TGTGCCACCAGTGACCCCGCGGGACGGGGGGGCGGCACAGATACGCAGTATTTT. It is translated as CATSDPAGRGGGTDTQYF.

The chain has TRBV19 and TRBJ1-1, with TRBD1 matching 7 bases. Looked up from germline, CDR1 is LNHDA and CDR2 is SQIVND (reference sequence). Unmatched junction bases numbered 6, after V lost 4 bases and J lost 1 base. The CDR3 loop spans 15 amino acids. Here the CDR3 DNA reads TGTGCCAGTAGTACCTATGGGACAGCGAACACTGAAGCTTTCTTT. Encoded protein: CASSTYGTANTEAFF.

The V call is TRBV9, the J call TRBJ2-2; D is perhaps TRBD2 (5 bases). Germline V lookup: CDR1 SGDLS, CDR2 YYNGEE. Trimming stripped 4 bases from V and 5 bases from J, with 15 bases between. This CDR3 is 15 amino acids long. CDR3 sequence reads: CASSPGIRATGELFF. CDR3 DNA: TGTGCCAGCAGCCCCGGGATTAGGGCAACCGGGGAGCTGTTTTTT.

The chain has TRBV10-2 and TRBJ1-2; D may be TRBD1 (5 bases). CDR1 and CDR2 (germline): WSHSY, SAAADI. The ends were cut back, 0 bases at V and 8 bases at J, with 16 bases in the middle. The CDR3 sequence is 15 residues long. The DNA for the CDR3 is TGCGCCAGCAGTGAGTCCGCAGGGATGGCCGTCGGCTACACCTTC. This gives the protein CASSESAGMAVGYTF.